This T cell receptor (beta chain) was observed in a study of blood T cell repertoires in COVID-19. CDR3 size: 12 residues. Trimming left V 8 bases short and J 1 base short, with 8 bases between. Profiling relied on immunoSEQ multiplex PCR, and the TCRdb table lists in-frame clones only, not all of them. Here the sample spans fewer than 110,000 clones, around 82% being singletons. Sequenced input: peripheral blood. The origin of this receptor is a human donor in a cohort sampled during active COVID-19. This sequence joins TRBV12-3 or TRBV12-4 and TRBJ1-1; the D gene is possibly TRBD1 (5 bases). The CDR3 coding sequence is TGTGCCAGCGCCACAGGGAACACTGAAGCTTTCTTT. Amino acids: CASATGNTEAFF.